Sequencing of this T cell receptor beta chain was carried out in a study of blood T cells in healthy people across ages (dated by TCRdb to 2015 to 2017). About the investigation overall: In model experiments, template switching captured roughly one uniquely barcoded TCR beta cDNA molecule for every two T cells. The study measured age-related changes in TCR beta repertoire diversity using deep sequencing normalized with unique cDNA molecular identifiers. The donors were split into four age groups: young (average 16 years), middle-aged (over 35), aged (more than 60) and long-lived (more than 80). To avoid experimental bias, donors of different ages were randomly spread across the sequencing lanes. Using the same blood draw, the study looked at two additional independent replicas of 1 million unique cDNA reads for two donors, one aged 18 to 30 and the other aged 80 or older.

The library was built by means of 5' RACE. The sequencer was an Illumina HiSeq 2500. A second PCR of roughly 7 to 11 cycles was performed with a sample-barcoded 5' primer and a J-beta primer mix. A template-switch 5' adaptor carrying 12 random nucleotides introduced a unique molecular identifier onto each TCR beta cDNA molecule. Each sample yielded at least 2.5 million CDR3-containing paired-end reads. The Mint cDNA synthesis kit, primed by a TRBC-specific oligonucleotide, was used to synthesize first-strand cDNA from all RNA. Following uracil-DNA glycosylase treatment, all cDNA underwent a first 18-cycle PCR with the universal primers M1SS and BC2_uni_R. As for how the authors treated the data: For normalization, 1 million high-quality reads were randomly selected from each sample, with every read carrying a distinct molecular identifier. Instead of being binned into consensus sequences, reads with shared molecular identifiers were discarded. CDR3 identification, clonotype clustering and error correction used MiTCR with a Q25 quality threshold and the strictest error-elimination algorithm. A nonparametric unseen species model with Euler transformation was used to estimate lower-bound total TCR beta diversity. TCRdb handled the public reads itself, with Q25 trimming in fastp and clone calling in MiXCR, and kept productive beta chains. Rows merge per CDR3 protein into single entries with the most common DNA and genes. None of the V and J calls come from the authors' own analysis; TCRdb made them. Across this sample there are about 1.6 million distinct CDR3 sequences, with around 36% seen only once. The ten largest clonotypes hold over 9% of the sample.

From the cysteine up to the phenylalanine, the CDR3 has a length of 13 residues. The only DNA kept is the CDR3, 39 bases in frame from the first base. The germline V gene (reference sequence) yields DFQATT for CDR1 and SNEGSKA for CDR2. V drops 3 bases and J drops 2 bases, leaving 11 bases in between. Donors were about 36 systemically healthy Caucasian individuals from Russia aged roughly 6 to 90 years. Each donor gave ten milliliters of peripheral blood, collected into EDTA-treated Vacutainer tubes. Ficoll-Paque density-gradient centrifugation was used to isolate PBMCs, with at least 6 million per sample. Total RNA was extracted from PBMCs with Trizol reagent, with at least 5.5 micrograms obtained per sample. Naive CD45RAhigh/CD27high T cell percentages were measured by flow cytometry on a PBMC aliquot from every donor. Overall study results and their limits: Observed TCR beta diversity correlated strongly with the percentage of naive T cells measured by flow cytometry. Donor CMV infection status was unknown, potentially confounding age-related changes in expanded clonotypes. Compared with the aged group, more naive CD4+ T cells, fewer expanded clones and increased TCR diversity were shown by the long-lived group, suggesting age selection. As age increased, observed TCR beta diversity per million T cells dropped in a roughly linear way, and a significant reduction was already evident by age about 40. Bulk unsorted PBMC profiling prevented conclusive comparison of naive and antigen-experienced compartments. Estimates of total diversity based on one million sequenced T cells were regarded as lower bounds and as underestimates.

This clonotype occurred many times. It has no known antigen specificity. The input lacks base qualities; no much larger clone sits a single base away. The sequencing sample was made of blood. The chain uses TRBV20-1 and TRBJ2-7, and possibly TRBD1, on 5 matching bases. The sequence was collected from a woman under 40 in good health. In nucleotide form, the sequence is TGCAGTGCTAGTGTCCCAGGGCCCTACGAGCAGTACTTC. It specifies CSASVPGPYEQYF.